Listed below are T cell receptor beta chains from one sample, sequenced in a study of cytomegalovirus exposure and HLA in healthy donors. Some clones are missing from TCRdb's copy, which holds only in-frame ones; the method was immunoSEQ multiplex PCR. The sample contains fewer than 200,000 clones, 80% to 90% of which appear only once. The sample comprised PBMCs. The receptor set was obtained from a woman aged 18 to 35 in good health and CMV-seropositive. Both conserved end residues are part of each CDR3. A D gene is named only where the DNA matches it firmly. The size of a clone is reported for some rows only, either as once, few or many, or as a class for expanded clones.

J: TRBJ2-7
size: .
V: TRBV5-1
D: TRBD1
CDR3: CASRARTGGYEQYF
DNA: TGCGCCAGCAGGGCCAGGACAGGGGGCTACGAGCAGTACTTC

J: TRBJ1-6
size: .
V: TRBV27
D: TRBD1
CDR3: CASSSGGLGSPLHF
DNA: TGTGCCAGCAGTTCAGGGGGTCTGGGTTCACCCCTCCACTTT

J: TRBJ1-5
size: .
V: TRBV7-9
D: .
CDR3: CASSLAASGVRNQPQHF
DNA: TGTGCCAGCAGCTTAGCTGCCTCGGGGGTACGCAATCAGCCCCAGCATTTT

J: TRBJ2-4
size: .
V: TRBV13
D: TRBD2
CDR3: CASSPGRGRDIQYF
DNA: TGTGCCAGCAGCCCCGGCCGGGGGAGGGACATTCAGTACTTC

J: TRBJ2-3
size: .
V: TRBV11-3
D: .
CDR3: CASSPGIFSTDTQYF
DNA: TGTGCCAGCAGCCCCGGGATTTTTTCCACAGATACGCAGTATTTT

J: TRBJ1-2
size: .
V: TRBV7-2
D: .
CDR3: CASSNLGQGSYGYTF
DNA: TGTGCCAGCAGCAATTTAGGGCAGGGGAGCTATGGCTACACCTTC

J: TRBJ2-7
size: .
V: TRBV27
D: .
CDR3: CASSLSRGSSYEQYF
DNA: TGTGCCAGCAGTTTATCGCGAGGGAGCTCCTACGAGCAGTACTTC

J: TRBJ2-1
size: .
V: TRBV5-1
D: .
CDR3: CASSLHGTDSHNEQFF
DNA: TGCGCCAGCAGCTTACACGGGACTGACTCACACAATGAGCAGTTCTTC

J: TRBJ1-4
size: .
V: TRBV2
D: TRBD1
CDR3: CASSTSDREAEKLFF
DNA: TGTGCCAGCAGCACTTCCGACAGGGAGGCTGAAAAACTGTTTTTT

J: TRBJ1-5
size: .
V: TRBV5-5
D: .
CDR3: CASSLVGGRNNQPQHF
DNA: TGTGCCAGCAGCTTGGTAGGGGGACGGAACAATCAGCCCCAGCATTTT

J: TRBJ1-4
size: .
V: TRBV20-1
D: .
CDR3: CSAYHRYQLFF
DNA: TGCAGTGCTTACCACAGGTACCAACTGTTTTTT

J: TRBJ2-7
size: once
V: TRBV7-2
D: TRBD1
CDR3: CASSFRQGAYEQYF
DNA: TGTGCCAGCAGCTTCAGACAGGGGGCCTACGAGCAGTACTTC

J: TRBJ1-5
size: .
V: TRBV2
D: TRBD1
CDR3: CASSALTGGNQPQHF
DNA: TGTGCCAGCAGTGCCCTTACAGGGGGCAATCAGCCCCAGCATTTT

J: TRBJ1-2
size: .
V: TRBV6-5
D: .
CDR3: CASSYGTNYGYTF
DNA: TGTGCCAGCAGCTACGGCACTAACTATGGCTACACCTTC

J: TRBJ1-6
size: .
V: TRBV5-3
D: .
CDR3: CARGVWGETYNSPLHF
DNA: TGTGCCAGAGGGGTTTGGGGGGAAACCTATAATTCACCCCTCCACTTT

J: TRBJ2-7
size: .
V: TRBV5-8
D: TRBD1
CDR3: CASSHRDRVRIEQYF
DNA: TGTGCCAGCAGCCATCGGGACAGGGTACGCATCGAGCAGTACTTC

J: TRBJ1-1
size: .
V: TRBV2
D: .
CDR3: CASSEVGREGTEAFF
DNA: TGTGCCAGCAGTGAAGTGGGCAGGGAAGGAACTGAAGCTTTCTTT

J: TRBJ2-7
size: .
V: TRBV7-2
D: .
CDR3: CASSLDRNSYEQYF
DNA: TGTGCCAGCAGCTTAGACAGGAACTCCTACGAGCAGTACTTC

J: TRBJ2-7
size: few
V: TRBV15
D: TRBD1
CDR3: CATSLERPGQGQVFGGEQYF
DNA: TGTGCCACCAGTCTGGAGAGACCGGGACAGGGGCAGGTGTTTGGGGGCGAGCAGTACTTC

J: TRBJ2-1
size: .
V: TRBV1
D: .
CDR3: CTSSPHGEPSYNEQFF
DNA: TGCACCAGCAGCCCCCACGGGGAGCCCTCCTACAATGAGCAGTTCTTC

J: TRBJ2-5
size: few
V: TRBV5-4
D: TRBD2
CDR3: CASSTPSGGDQETQYF
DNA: TGTGCCAGCAGCACGCCCAGCGGGGGGGACCAAGAGACCCAGTACTTC

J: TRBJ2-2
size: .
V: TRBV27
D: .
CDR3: CASRSGYPTGELFF
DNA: TGTGCCAGCAGATCAGGGTATCCCACCGGGGAGCTGTTTTTT

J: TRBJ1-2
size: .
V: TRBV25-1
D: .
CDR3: CASSFPQGGYTF
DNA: TGTGCCAGCAGCTTCCCCCAGGGCGGCTACACCTTC

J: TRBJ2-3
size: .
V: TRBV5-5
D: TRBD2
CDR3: CASSPLIGTSGGSTDTQYF
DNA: TGTGCCAGCAGCCCACTCATCGGGACTAGCGGGGGGAGCACAGATACGCAGTATTTT

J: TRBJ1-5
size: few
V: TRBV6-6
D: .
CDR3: CASSYGSSGNQPQHF
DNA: TGTGCCAGCAGTTACGGGTCTTCAGGGAATCAGCCCCAGCATTTT

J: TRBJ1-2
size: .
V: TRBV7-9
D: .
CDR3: CASSLGRGADYGYTF
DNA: TGTGCCAGCAGCTTAGGAAGGGGCGCGGACTATGGCTACACCTTC

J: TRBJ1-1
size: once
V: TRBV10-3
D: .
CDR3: CAISETGGHYF
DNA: TGTGCCATCAGTGAGACGGGGGGACACTACTTT

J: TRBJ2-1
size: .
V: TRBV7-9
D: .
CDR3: CASSLGVNEQFF
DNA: TGTGCCAGCAGCTTAGGAGTAAATGAGCAGTTCTTC

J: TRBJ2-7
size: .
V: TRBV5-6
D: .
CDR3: CASSFRTATAHYEQYF
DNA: TGTGCCAGCAGCTTTCGGACAGCCACAGCCCACTACGAGCAGTACTTC

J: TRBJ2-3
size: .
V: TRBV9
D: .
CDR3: CASSVAVVPTDTQYF
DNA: TGTGCCAGCAGCGTAGCGGTAGTCCCCACGGATACGCAGTATTTT

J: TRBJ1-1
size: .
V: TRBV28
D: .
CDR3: CASSLLGEGATEAFF
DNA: TGTGCCAGCAGTTTATTGGGGGAGGGCGCCACTGAAGCTTTCTTT

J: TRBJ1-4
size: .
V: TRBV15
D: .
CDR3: CATSRPDRPLEKLFF
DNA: TGTGCCACCAGCAGACCGGACAGACCTCTCGAAAAACTGTTTTTT

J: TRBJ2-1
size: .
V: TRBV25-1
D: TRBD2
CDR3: CASIPAGGHYNEQFF
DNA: TGTGCCAGCATTCCAGCGGGGGGTCACTACAATGAGCAGTTCTTC

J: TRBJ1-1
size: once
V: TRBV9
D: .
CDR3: CASSVGEQNTEAFF
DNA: TGTGCCAGCAGCGTAGGGGAGCAGAACACTGAAGCTTTCTTT

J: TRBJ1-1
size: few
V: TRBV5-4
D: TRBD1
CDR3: CASSAGTGGWNTEAFF
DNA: TGTGCCAGCAGCGCCGGGACAGGGGGATGGAACACTGAAGCTTTCTTT

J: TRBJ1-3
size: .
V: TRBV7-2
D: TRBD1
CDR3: CASSLLGTAPGNTIYF
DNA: TGTGCCAGCAGCTTGCTAGGGACAGCGCCTGGGAACACCATATATTTT

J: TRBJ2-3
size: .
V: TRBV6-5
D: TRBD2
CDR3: CASSGLAETDTQYF
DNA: TGTGCCAGCAGCGGACTAGCGGAAACAGATACGCAGTATTTT

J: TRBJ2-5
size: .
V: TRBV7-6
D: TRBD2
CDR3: CASRASGEETQYF
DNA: TGTGCCAGCAGGGCTAGCGGGGAGGAGACCCAGTACTTC

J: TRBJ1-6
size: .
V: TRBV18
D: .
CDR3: CASSPIVAASGEPSPLHF
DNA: TGTGCCAGCTCACCAATAGTGGCAGCCTCAGGGGAACCTTCACCCCTCCACTTT

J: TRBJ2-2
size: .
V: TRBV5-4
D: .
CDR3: CASSPKDRYTGELFF
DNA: TGTGCCAGCAGCCCCAAGGACAGATACACCGGGGAGCTGTTTTTT

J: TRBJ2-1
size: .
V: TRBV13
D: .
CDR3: CASTSVSYNEQFF
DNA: TGTGCCAGTACGAGCGTATCCTACAATGAGCAGTTCTTC

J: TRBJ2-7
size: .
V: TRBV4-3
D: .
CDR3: CASSRTVTYEQYF
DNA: TGCGCCAGCAGCCGGACAGTTACCTACGAGCAGTACTTC

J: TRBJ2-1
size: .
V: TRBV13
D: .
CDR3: CASSLGGLTYNEQFF
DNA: TGTGCCAGCAGCTTAGGGGGACTGACCTACAATGAGCAGTTCTTC

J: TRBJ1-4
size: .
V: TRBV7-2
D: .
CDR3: CASSLGGLATNEKLFF
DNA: TGTGCCAGCAGCTTAGGGGGACTTGCAACTAATGAAAAACTGTTTTTT

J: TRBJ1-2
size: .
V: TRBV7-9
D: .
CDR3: CASSLEAGGYTF
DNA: TGTGCCAGCAGCTTAGAGGCGGGCGGCTACACCTTC

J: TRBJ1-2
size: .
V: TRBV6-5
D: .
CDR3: CASSVSQDIYGYTF
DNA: TGTGCCAGCAGTGTTTCCCAGGATATCTATGGCTACACCTTC

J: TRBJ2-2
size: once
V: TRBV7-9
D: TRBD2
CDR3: CALLTLGGSNTGELFF
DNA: TGTGCCCTTCTCACTCTCGGGGGGTCGAACACCGGGGAGCTGTTTTTT

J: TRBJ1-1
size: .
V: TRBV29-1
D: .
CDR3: CSGGVGVNTEAFF
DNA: TGCAGCGGGGGGGTAGGAGTGAACACTGAAGCTTTCTTT